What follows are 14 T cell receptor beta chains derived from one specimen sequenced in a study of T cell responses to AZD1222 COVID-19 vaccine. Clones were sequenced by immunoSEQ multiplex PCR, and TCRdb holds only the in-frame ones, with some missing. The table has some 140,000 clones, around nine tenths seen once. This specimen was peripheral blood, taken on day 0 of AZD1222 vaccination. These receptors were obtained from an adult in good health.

The CDR3, as DNA: TGCGCCAGCAGCGTACTGAAGCGGGAGGGCCCGGAGACCCAGTACTTC. This codes for CASSVLKREGPETQYF. The V gene is TRBV5-1, the J gene TRBJ2-5, with 10 bases fitting TRBD2. J lost 5 bases, V lost 4 bases, and 11 bases had no gene match. Germline V gene sequence: CDR1 SGHRS, CDR2 YFSETQ. The CDR3 covers 16 residues.

The CDR3: CASSEAGGTISGNTIYF. In DNA form, the CDR3 reads TGTGCCAGCAGTGAAGCAGGGGGGACCATCTCTGGAAACACCATATATTTT. The chain carries TRBV6-1 and TRBJ1-3, with a tentative D call TRBD1 (6 bases). V was pared by 0 bases and J by 0 bases, with 12 bases between. This CDR3 contains 17 residues. CDR1 and CDR2 (germline): MNHNS, SASEGT.

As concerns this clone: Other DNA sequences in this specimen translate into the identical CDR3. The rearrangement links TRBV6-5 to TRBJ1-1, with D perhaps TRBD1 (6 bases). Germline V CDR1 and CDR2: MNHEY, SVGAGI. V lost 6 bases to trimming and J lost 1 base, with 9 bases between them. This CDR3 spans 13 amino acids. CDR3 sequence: CASSQQGNTEAFF. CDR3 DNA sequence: TGTGCCAGCAGCCAACAGGGGAACACTGAAGCTTTCTTT.

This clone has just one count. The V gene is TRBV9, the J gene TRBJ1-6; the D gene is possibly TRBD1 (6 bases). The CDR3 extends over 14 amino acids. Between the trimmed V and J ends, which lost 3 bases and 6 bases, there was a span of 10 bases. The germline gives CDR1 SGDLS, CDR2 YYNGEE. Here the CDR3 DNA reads TGTGCCAGCAGCGATAGGGGGGGTAATTCACCCCTCCACTTT. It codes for CASSDRGGNSPLHF. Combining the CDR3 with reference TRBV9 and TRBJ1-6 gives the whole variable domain DSGVTQTPKHLITATGQRVTLRCSPRSGDLSVYWYQQSLDQGLQFLIQYYNGEERAKGNILERFSAQQFPDLHSELNLSSLELGDSALYFCASSDRGGNSPLHFGNGTRLTVT.

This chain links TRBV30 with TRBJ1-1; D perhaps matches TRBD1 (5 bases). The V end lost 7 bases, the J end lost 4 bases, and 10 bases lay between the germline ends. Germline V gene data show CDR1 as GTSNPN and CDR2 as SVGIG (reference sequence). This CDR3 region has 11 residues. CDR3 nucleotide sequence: TGTGCCTCCCACGGGGGCACTGAAGCTTTCTTT. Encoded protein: CASHGGTEAFF.

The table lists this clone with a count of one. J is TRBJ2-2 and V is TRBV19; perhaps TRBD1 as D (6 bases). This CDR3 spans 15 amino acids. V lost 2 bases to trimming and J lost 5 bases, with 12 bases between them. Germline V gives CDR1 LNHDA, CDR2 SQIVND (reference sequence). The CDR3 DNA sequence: TGTGCCAGTAGTATAATGGGGGCTGGGACCGGGGAGCTGTTTTTT. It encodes CASSIMGAGTGELFF.

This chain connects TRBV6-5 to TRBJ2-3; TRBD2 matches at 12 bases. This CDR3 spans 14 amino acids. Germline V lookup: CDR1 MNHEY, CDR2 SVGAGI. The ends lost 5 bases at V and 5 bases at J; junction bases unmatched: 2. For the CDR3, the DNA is TGTGCCAGCAGTCAGACTAGCGGGAGAGATACGCAGTATTTT. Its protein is CASSQTSGRDTQYF.

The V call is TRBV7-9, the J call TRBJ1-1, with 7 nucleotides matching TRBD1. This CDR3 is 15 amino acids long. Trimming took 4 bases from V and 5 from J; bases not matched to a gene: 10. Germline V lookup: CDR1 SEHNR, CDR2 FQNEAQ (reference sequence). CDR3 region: CASSSNTGVGTEAFF. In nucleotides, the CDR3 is TGTGCCAGCAGCTCGAACACAGGGGTAGGGACTGAAGCTTTCTTT.

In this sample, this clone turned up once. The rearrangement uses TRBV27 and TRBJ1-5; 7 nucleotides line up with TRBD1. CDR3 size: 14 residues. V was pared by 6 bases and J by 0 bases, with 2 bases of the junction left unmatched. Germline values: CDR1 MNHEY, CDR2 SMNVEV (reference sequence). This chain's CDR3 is CASRGQLSNQPQHF. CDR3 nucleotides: TGTGCCAGCAGGGGACAGCTTAGCAATCAGCCCCAGCATTTT.

CDR3 in amino acids: CASSLGLSTDTQYF. The CDR3 DNA is TGTGCCAGCAGCTTAGGACTTAGCACAGATACGCAGTATTTT. The chain recombines TRBV7-9 with TRBJ2-3; no clear D gene. V was pared by 1 base and J by 0 bases, with 5 bases between. This CDR3 region has 14 residues. The germline V gene has CDR1 SEHNR and CDR2 FQNEAQ (reference sequence).

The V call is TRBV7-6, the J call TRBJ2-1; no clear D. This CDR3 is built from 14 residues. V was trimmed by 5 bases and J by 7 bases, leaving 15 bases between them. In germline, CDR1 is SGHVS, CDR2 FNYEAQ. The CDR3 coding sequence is TGTGCCAGCAGCCCAGCAACAGATGGGAATGAGCAGTTCTTC. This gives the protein CASSPATDGNEQFF.

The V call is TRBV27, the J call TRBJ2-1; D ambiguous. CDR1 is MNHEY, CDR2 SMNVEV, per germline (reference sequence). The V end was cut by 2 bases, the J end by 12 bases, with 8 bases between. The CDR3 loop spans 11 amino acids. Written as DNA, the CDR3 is TGTGCCAGCAGTTTAAATGGCGGGCAGTTCTTC. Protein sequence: CASSLNGGQFF.

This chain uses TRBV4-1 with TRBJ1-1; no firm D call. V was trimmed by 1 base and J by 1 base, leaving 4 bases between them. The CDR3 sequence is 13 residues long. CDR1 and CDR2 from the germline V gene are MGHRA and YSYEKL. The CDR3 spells CASSQGRNTEAFF. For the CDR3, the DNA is TGCGCCAGCAGCCAAGGCCGGAACACTGAAGCTTTCTTT.

Here the CDR3 reads CASSPAATEAFF. CDR3 DNA: TGTGCCAGCAGCCCAGCGGCCACTGAAGCTTTCTTT. The gene calls are TRBV7-8 and TRBJ1-1; D is undetermined. The CDR3 is 12 residues long. CDR1 SGHVS and CDR2 FQNEAQ come from the germline V gene. V was cut by 5 bases and J by 4 bases, with 8 bases left in between.